Sequencing of this T cell receptor beta chain was carried out in a study of cytomegalovirus exposure and HLA in healthy donors. Profiled with immunoSEQ multiplex PCR; TCRdb holds only in-frame clones, not every one. The data hold roughly 120,000 clones, with roughly 88% observed a single time. This clone was counted only a few times. Antigen: not known. Germline lookup yields CDR1 SGHVS and CDR2 FNYEAQ. Losses at the gene ends were 5 bases for V and 3 bases for J; bases not matched to a gene: 9. CDR3 length: 16 residues. General study results and limits: There were a few CMV-associated chains whose specificity for CMV antigens was confirmed in vitro. Clusters of TCRs from the first cohort tended to co-occur in the roughly 120 validation repertoires (as a later analysis found).

The source is a man aged 18-30 years in good health and CMV-seronegative. This rearrangement joins TRBV7-6 to TRBJ2-1; 8 nucleotides agree with TRBD1. Sequencing used PBMCs. CDR3 sequence reads: CASSLTTGVSYNEQFF. CDR3 DNA sequence: TGTGCCAGCAGCCTAACGACAGGGGTGAGCTACAATGAGCAGTTCTTC.